This TCR beta chain was captured in a study of CD8 T cells in ankylosing spondylitis. Whole-study results and caveats: Typical of ankylosing spondylitis blood, it appeared, was a TCR beta motif of under 10 highly homologous variants. Disease-linked clones bore a CD8+ phenotype and were relatively rare in peripheral blood.

This CDR3 comprises 13 residues. Germline values: CDR1 SQVTM, CDR2 ANQGSEA. Trimming pared 6 bases from V and 8 bases from J, leaving 17 bases between. Via MiXCR, TCRdb re-called the 5' RACE reads, giving one row per CDR3 protein. The table shows around 450,000 distinct CDR3 sequences, with around 26% occurring only once. To note about this clonotype: Its antigen is currently unknown.

The TCR was taken from a male donor with ankylosing spondylitis. The sample comprised blood, either unsorted or a sorted T cell fraction (not recorded which). The J gene is TRBJ1-3, the V gene TRBV29-1, with TRBD1 as a possible D gene (5 bases). CDR3 sequence reads: CSVRGSGEDTIYF. The CDR3, as DNA: TGCAGCGTGAGGGGTAGTGGGGAAGACACCATATATTTT.